One sample yielded the 5 T cell receptor beta chains listed below, sequenced in a study of immune heterogeneity within non-small cell lung tumors. Multiplex PCR was performed with 32 V and 13 J primers, and it amplified TCR beta CDR3. TCRdb processed the multiplex PCR reads anew with MiXCR; each CDR3 protein has one entry. The sample lists fewer than 13,000 distinct CDR3 sequences; roughly 30% were seen once. At 600 ng per sample, bulk tumor genomic DNA provided the template. Multiple biopsies spaced far apart were taken from each primary tumor during surgery. Enrolled patients presented with newly diagnosed, previously untreated non-small cell lung cancer and underwent curative surgery. Sample: lung tumor tissue. These TCRs come from a woman aged 55 to 70 with non-small cell lung cancer.

Regarding this clonotype: This may be a read error, as it is one base from a much larger clone. The V call is TRBV12-3 or TRBV12-4, the J call TRBJ2-2; D is unclear. The CDR3 covers 12 residues. The CDR3 spells CASSPPLLELLF. CDR3 in DNA: TGTGCCAGCAGTCCTCCTCTTCTGGAGCTGCTTTTT.

By sample fraction, this clonotype is medium-sized (0.01 to 0.1%). The gene calls are TRBV28 and TRBJ1-5, with D perhaps TRBD1 (5 bases). Germline CDR1 is MDHEN and CDR2 is SYDVKM. V dropped 2 bases and J dropped 2 bases, with 13 bases sitting between them. The CDR3 is 16 amino acids. For the CDR3, the DNA is TGTGCCAGCAGTTTAGGGGGGGGAGATGGCAATCAGCCCCAGCATTTT. Its protein product is CASSLGGGDGNQPQHF.

This clonotype turned up a few times. The genes are TRBV5-1 and TRBJ2-3, with 10 bases aligning to TRBD2. Looked up from germline, CDR1 is SGHRS and CDR2 is YFSETQ. The junction had 7 bases not matched to a gene; V was cut back by 1 base and J by 5 bases. There are 16 residues in the CDR3. CDR3: CASSLSPSGSVDTQYF. The CDR3 region has the DNA TGCGCCAGCAGCTTGTCACCTAGCGGGAGTGTAGATACGCAGTATTTT.

By share of the sample, this clonotype is medium-sized. J is TRBJ1-3 and V is TRBV6-2 or TRBV6-3; unclear D gene. The CDR3 is 15 residues long. Germline CDR1 is MNHEY and CDR2 is SVGEGT. V shed 6 bases and J shed 0 bases, with 12 bases lying between them. This CDR3 is CASRRRTRSGNTIYF. The CDR3 DNA follows: TGTGCCAGCAGGAGGAGGACTCGCTCTGGAAACACCATATATTTT.

A few counts support this clonotype. This chain links TRBV28 with TRBJ2-7, with TRBD1 identical over 9 bases. The germline V gene encodes CDR1 MDHEN and CDR2 SYDVKM. The trim removed 4 bases at V and 7 bases at J, leaving 8 bases unmatched. The CDR3 contains 14 residues. This CDR3 is CASSSPDRGGEQYF. In nucleotides, the CDR3 is TGTGCCAGCAGTTCCCCAGACAGGGGGGGTGAGCAGTACTTC.